Listed below are T cell receptor beta chains from one sample, sequenced in a study of blood T cell repertoires in COVID-19. The assay was immunoSEQ multiplex PCR, and TCRdb's table has in-frame clones only and misses some. The data show some 37,000 clones, 81% seen once. Sequencing was carried out using peripheral blood. The source of these receptors is a man older than 75 with active or convalescent COVID-19. Both conserved end residues are part of each CDR3. D genes are given only for firm matches. The size of a clone is reported for some rows only, either as once, few or many, or as a class for expanded clones.

length	D	V	size	J	CDR3	DNA
17	NA	TRBV28	NA	TRBJ1-3	CASSPQRYGVLGNTIYF	TGTGCCAGCAGTCCCCAGCGTTACGGGGTGCTTGGAAACACCATATATTTT
12	NA	TRBV5-1	NA	TRBJ1-2	CASSLADSQRTF	TGCGCCAGCAGCTTGGCCGACAGTCAACGGACCTTC
15	NA	TRBV7-3	once	TRBJ2-5	CASSRGGRQQETQYF	TGTGCCAGCAGCCGTGGCGGGCGCCAACAAGAGACCCAGTACTTC
15	NA	TRBV4-1	NA	TRBJ2-3	CASSLSFTSTDTQYF	TGCGCCAGCAGCCTTAGCTTCACTAGCACAGATACGCAGTATTTT
15	TRBD2	TRBV19	NA	TRBJ2-3	CASSKGLAGVYTQYF	TGTGCCAGTAGTAAAGGACTAGCGGGAGTCTATACGCAGTATTTT
15	TRBD2	TRBV6-4	NA	TRBJ2-1	CASSDRVGSGRGQFF	TGTGCCAGCAGTGACCGGGTCGGTAGCGGGAGAGGTCAGTTCTTC
13	NA	TRBV5-1	NA	TRBJ2-5	CASSRNLQETQYF	TGCGCCAGCAGCCGCAACTTACAAGAGACCCAGTACTTC
15	TRBD1	TRBV2	NA	TRBJ1-2	CARPGQGPFGGGYTF	TGTGCCAGACCGGGACAGGGGCCTTTCGGTGGTGGCTACACCTTC
15	NA	TRBV5-1	NA	TRBJ1-4	CASSLLYNRDEKLFF	TGCGCCAGCAGTTTGCTCTACAACAGAGACGAAAAACTGTTTTTT
15	TRBD1	TRBV7-6	NA	TRBJ2-5	CASSLGQPAGETQYF	TGTGCCAGCAGCCTGGGACAGCCCGCCGGGGAGACCCAGTACTTC
15	TRBD1	TRBV27	few	TRBJ1-1	CASSQMDRGGAEAFF	TGTGCCAGCAGCCAAATGGACAGGGGAGGTGCTGAAGCTTTCTTT
15	TRBD1	TRBV5-4	NA	TRBJ2-7	CASSLDGTGTYEQYF	TGTGCCAGCAGCCTGGATGGGACAGGGACCTACGAGCAGTACTTC
15	NA	TRBV4-1	NA	TRBJ2-2	CASSPSDSYTGELFF	TGCGCCAGCAGCCCATCGGACAGCTACACCGGGGAGCTGTTTTTT
17	TRBD2	TRBV10-1	few	TRBJ2-2	CASSESWTSGGTGELFF	TGCGCCAGCAGTGAGTCGTGGACTAGCGGGGGCACCGGGGAGCTGTTTTTT
13	NA	TRBV6-6	NA	TRBJ1-1	CASSPTPQTEAFF	TGTGCCAGCAGCCCGACTCCCCAAACGGAAGCTTTCTTT
12	NA	TRBV5-5	NA	TRBJ2-7	CASSLAIYEQYF	TGTGCCAGCAGCTTGGCCATCTACGAGCAGTACTTC
12	NA	TRBV13	NA	TRBJ2-7	CASSFFPYEQYF	TGTGCCAGCAGCTTCTTCCCCTACGAGCAGTACTTC